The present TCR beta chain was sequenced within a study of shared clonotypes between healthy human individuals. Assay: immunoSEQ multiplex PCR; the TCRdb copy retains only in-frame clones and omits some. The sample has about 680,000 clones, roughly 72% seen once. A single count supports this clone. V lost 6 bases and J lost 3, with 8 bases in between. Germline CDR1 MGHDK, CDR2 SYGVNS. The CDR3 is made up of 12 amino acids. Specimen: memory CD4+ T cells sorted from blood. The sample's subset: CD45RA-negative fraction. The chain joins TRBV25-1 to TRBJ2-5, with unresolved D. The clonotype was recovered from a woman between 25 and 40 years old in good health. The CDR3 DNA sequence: TGTGCCAGCAGGGCGTTAAAAGAGACCCAGTACTTC. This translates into CASRALKETQYF.